A selection of T cell receptor beta chains follows, all from one sample in a study of T cell responses to AZD1222 COVID-19 vaccine. Here immunoSEQ multiplex PCR was the method, and the copy in TCRdb shows in-frame clones only, minus some. The repertoire has 55,000 to 80,000 clones, 84% of them found once; the top ten carry 20% to 25%. The sample was peripheral blood, taken on day 0 of AZD1222 vaccination. These receptors all stem from an adult in good health. The CDR3 runs from the conserved cysteine through the conserved F or W. The order of the fields is J gene, clone size, V gene, D gene, CDR3 DNA, CDR3 protein. D genes are given only for firm matches. Not every row has a clone size; where given, it reads once, few, many or a size class.

J gene: TRBJ1-5
clone size: -
V gene: TRBV24-1
D gene: TRBD1
CDR3 DNA: TGTGCCACCAGTGACAGGGGACAGGGTAGCAATCAGCCCCAGCATTTT
CDR3 protein: CATSDRGQGSNQPQHF

J gene: TRBJ1-2
clone size: medium-sized
V gene: TRBV6-5
D gene: TRBD1
CDR3 DNA: TGTGCCAGCAGTTACTCGACAGGGGGCGAGTATGGCTACACCTTC
CDR3 protein: CASSYSTGGEYGYTF

J gene: TRBJ2-1
clone size: -
V gene: TRBV11-3
D gene: -
CDR3 DNA: TGTGCCAGCAGCTCCAATATGGATGAGCAGTTCTTC
CDR3 protein: CASSSNMDEQFF

J gene: TRBJ2-5
clone size: -
V gene: TRBV11-2
D gene: -
CDR3 DNA: TGTGCCAGCAGCTTACAGGGGGGTGAGACCCAGTACTTC
CDR3 protein: CASSLQGGETQYF

J gene: TRBJ1-2
clone size: -
V gene: TRBV27
D gene: -
CDR3 DNA: TGTGCCAGCAGTTTTCTTGACAGGACCTATGGCTACACCTTC
CDR3 protein: CASSFLDRTYGYTF

J gene: TRBJ2-7
clone size: -
V gene: TRBV9
D gene: -
CDR3 DNA: TGTGCCAGCAGCGTAGCTCCGACAGACGATTTCTACGAGCAGTACTTC
CDR3 protein: CASSVAPTDDFYEQYF

J gene: TRBJ1-5
clone size: -
V gene: TRBV30
D gene: -
CDR3 DNA: TGTGCCTGGAGTGTAGTATATAGCAATCAGCCCCAGCATTTT
CDR3 protein: CAWSVVYSNQPQHF

J gene: TRBJ1-1
clone size: -
V gene: TRBV4-3
D gene: -
CDR3 DNA: TGCGCCAGCAGCCAAGATCAGCACAGGCCGAACACTGAAGCTTTCTTT
CDR3 protein: CASSQDQHRPNTEAFF

J gene: TRBJ2-2
clone size: -
V gene: TRBV12-3/TRBV12-4
D gene: -
CDR3 DNA: TGTGCCAGCAGGTTAGGCGGGGAGCTGTTTTTT
CDR3 protein: CASRLGGELFF

J gene: TRBJ2-3
clone size: once
V gene: TRBV7-9
D gene: TRBD1
CDR3 DNA: TGTGCCAGCAGCCGGACAGGAGGAACAGATACGCAGTATTTT
CDR3 protein: CASSRTGGTDTQYF

J gene: TRBJ2-3
clone size: once
V gene: TRBV19
D gene: -
CDR3 DNA: TGTGCCAGTAGTATGCAGGACACAGATACGCAGTATTTT
CDR3 protein: CASSMQDTDTQYF

J gene: TRBJ2-2
clone size: -
V gene: TRBV25-1
D gene: TRBD1
CDR3 DNA: TGTGCCAGCAGTCCCGGGACAGGGCCCACCGGGGAGCTGTTTTTT
CDR3 protein: CASSPGTGPTGELFF

J gene: TRBJ2-7
clone size: -
V gene: TRBV19
D gene: -
CDR3 DNA: TGTGCCAGTAAAGAGGGTACCTCCTACGAGCAGTACTTC
CDR3 protein: CASKEGTSYEQYF

J gene: TRBJ2-7
clone size: -
V gene: TRBV10-1
D gene: TRBD2
CDR3 DNA: TGCGCCAGCAGTCCCGGGACTACTTACGAGCAGTACTTC
CDR3 protein: CASSPGTTYEQYF

J gene: TRBJ1-2
clone size: -
V gene: TRBV7-2
D gene: -
CDR3 DNA: TGTGCCAGCAGCCCACAGGGATCTAACTATGGCTACACCTTC
CDR3 protein: CASSPQGSNYGYTF

J gene: TRBJ2-1
clone size: -
V gene: TRBV12-5
D gene: TRBD1
CDR3 DNA: TGTGCTAGTGGTTTGGACTCCGGGACAGAGGACGATGAGCAGTTCTTC
CDR3 protein: CASGLDSGTEDDEQFF

J gene: TRBJ1-5
clone size: -
V gene: TRBV27
D gene: -
CDR3 DNA: TGTGCCAGCAGTTACAGTAAACTCGGGCCCCAGCATTTT
CDR3 protein: CASSYSKLGPQHF

J gene: TRBJ1-1
clone size: -
V gene: TRBV18
D gene: -
CDR3 DNA: TGTGCCAGCTCACCAGTTATACTCAGGGCCCGATTGAACACTGAAGCTTTCTTT
CDR3 protein: CASSPVILRARLNTEAFF

J gene: TRBJ2-1
clone size: once
V gene: TRBV11-1
D gene: -
CDR3 DNA: TGTGCCAGCAGCTTCCCTGGCTTGTATGAGCAGTTCTTC
CDR3 protein: CASSFPGLYEQFF

J gene: TRBJ1-2
clone size: -
V gene: TRBV15
D gene: -
CDR3 DNA: TGTGCCACCAGCAGGATAACTACAGGGAACTATGGCTACACCTTC
CDR3 protein: CATSRITTGNYGYTF

J gene: TRBJ2-7
clone size: -
V gene: TRBV3-1/TRBV3-2
D gene: -
CDR3 DNA: TGTGCCAGCAGCTCCTACTTGGAAGCAGAGCAGTACTTC
CDR3 protein: CASSSYLEAEQYF

J gene: TRBJ1-1
clone size: -
V gene: TRBV6-5
D gene: -
CDR3 DNA: TGTGCCAGCACCCCACTCGCGGGGGGAACTGAAGCTTTCTTT
CDR3 protein: CASTPLAGGTEAFF

J gene: TRBJ2-7
clone size: -
V gene: TRBV25-1
D gene: -
CDR3 DNA: TGTGCCAGCAGTGAATCCGGGTTTATGGTTTTCGAGCAGTACTTC
CDR3 protein: CASSESGFMVFEQYF

J gene: TRBJ2-3
clone size: -
V gene: TRBV5-4
D gene: TRBD2
CDR3 DNA: TGTGCCAGCGTGAGGGACCCCCGGGGGGGAGATACGCAGTATTTT
CDR3 protein: CASVRDPRGGDTQYF

J gene: TRBJ2-5
clone size: -
V gene: TRBV29-1
D gene: -
CDR3 DNA: TGCAGCGTTGGGGGGGCGTGGGCCCAGTACTTC
CDR3 protein: CSVGGAWAQYF

J gene: TRBJ2-3
clone size: -
V gene: TRBV4-3
D gene: TRBD2
CDR3 DNA: TGCGCCAGCAGCCATCTACTTGGGGGACTAGCGGAGGGGGATACGCAGTATTTT
CDR3 protein: CASSHLLGGLAEGDTQYF

J gene: TRBJ1-2
clone size: -
V gene: TRBV18
D gene: -
CDR3 DNA: TGTGCCAGCTCACGAGTAGCTGAACAATCGAACTATGGCTACACCTTC
CDR3 protein: CASSRVAEQSNYGYTF

J gene: TRBJ1-2
clone size: few
V gene: TRBV5-8
D gene: -
CDR3 DNA: TGTGCCAGCAGCTTGGGGGCGGCAGGGAATCCTAACTATGGCTACACCTTC
CDR3 protein: CASSLGAAGNPNYGYTF

J gene: TRBJ2-1
clone size: -
V gene: TRBV10-2
D gene: -
CDR3 DNA: TGCGCCAGCAGTCTGACGGGACGAGCTCCCGATGAGCAGTTCTTC
CDR3 protein: CASSLTGRAPDEQFF

J gene: TRBJ2-3
clone size: -
V gene: TRBV24-1
D gene: -
CDR3 DNA: TGTGCCACCAGTGGGGCTTCCACAGATACGCAGTATTTT
CDR3 protein: CATSGASTDTQYF

J gene: TRBJ1-5
clone size: medium-sized
V gene: TRBV14
D gene: -
CDR3 DNA: TGTGCCAGCAGCCAATGGACTGGTCAGCCCCAGCATTTT
CDR3 protein: CASSQWTGQPQHF